Each of the 15 T cell receptor beta chains below was sequenced from the same sample in a study of T cell changes during pregnancy in multiple sclerosis (dated by TCRdb to about 2019). The library was generated by the immunoSEQ multiplex PCR assay. TCRdb stores this immuneACCESS table with in-frame sequences only. Part of the clones is absent; in the studies checked, under half of the shortfall reflects unresolved V genes, and no reason is known for the rest. The sample contains more than 15,000 clones, 80% to 90% of them found a single time. Approximately 13% of the sample goes to the ten largest clones. This sample comprised CD8+ T cells from peripheral blood mononuclear cells, obtained in the third trimester of pregnancy. The receptors stem from a female donor in good health, enrolled as a control in a pregnancy study.

The rearrangement joins TRBV7-6 to TRBJ1-1; maybe TRBD1 (5 bases). Germline assignment: CDR1 SGHVS and CDR2 FNYEAQ. V dropped 4 bases and J dropped 1 base, with 7 bases sitting between them. The CDR3 spans 13 residues. The CDR3 reads CASSSTENTEAFF. The CDR3 DNA reads as TGTGCCAGCAGCTCGACAGAGAACACTGAAGCTTTCTTT. Filled out from reference TRBV7-6 and TRBJ1-1, the complete variable domain reads GAGVSQSPRYKVTKRGQDVALRCDPISGHVSLYWYRQALGQGPEFLTYFNYEAQQDKSGLPNDRFSAERPEGSISTLTIQRTEQRDSAMYRCASSSTENTEAFFGQGTRLTVV.

CDR3 coding DNA: TGTGCCAGCAGTGACTCTGGGGACAGGGGCGGCTACACCTTC. Translating gives CASSDSGDRGGYTF. The chain uses TRBV6-4 and TRBJ1-2; 10 positions agree with TRBD1. Per germline, CDR1 MRHNA and CDR2 SNTAGT. The CDR3 totals 14 residues. The V gene end was trimmed by 0 bases and the J gene end by 8 bases; junction bases not matched to a gene: 3.

This chain connects TRBV25-1 to TRBJ1-4, with a possible D match to TRBD1 (5 bases). The CDR3 consists of 16 residues. Germline V lookup: CDR1 MGHDK, CDR2 SYGVNS. V was trimmed by 1 base and J by 5 bases, leaving 14 bases between them. CDR3 nucleotides: TGTGCCAGCAGTGAATTCGGTCGACAGAGAAATGAAAAACTGTTTTTT. Its translation is CASSEFGRQRNEKLFF. Supplemented by reference TRBV25-1 and TRBJ1-4, the full variable domain reads EADIYQTPRYLVIGTGKKITLECSQTMGHDKMYWYQQDPGMELHLIHYSYGVNSTEKGDLSSESTVSRIRTEHFPLTLESARPSHTSQYLCASSEFGRQRNEKLFFGSGTQLSVL.

The chain recombines TRBV27 with TRBJ2-7, with 9 bases lining up with TRBD1. Germline lookup yields CDR1 MNHEY and CDR2 SMNVEV (reference sequence). Unmatched junction bases numbered 6, after V lost 1 base and J lost 5 bases. The CDR3 is 15 amino acids. CDR3 amino acids: CASSLWTGANHEQYF. The CDR3 nucleotides are TGTGCCAGCAGTTTATGGACAGGGGCTAACCACGAGCAGTACTTC.

This clone was counted a single time. The chain is built from TRBV14 and TRBJ2-7; TRBD2 matches 9 bases. V trimming: 1 base; J trimming: 4 bases; junction bases outside the gene matches: 2. This CDR3 is 14 amino acids long. The germline V gene has CDR1 SGHDN and CDR2 FVKESK. The CDR3 DNA reads as TGTGCCAGCAGCCAAGGCAGCGGGGGGTACGAGCAGTACTTC. This encodes CASSQGSGGYEQYF. The entire variable domain, with the rest obtained from reference TRBV14 and TRBJ2-7, is as follows: EAGVTQFPSHSVIEKGQTVTLRCDPISGHDNLYWYRRVMGKEIKFLLHFVKESKQDESGMPNNRFLAERTGGTYSTLKVQPAELEDSGVYFCASSQGSGGYEQYFGPGTRLTVT.

The rearrangement uses TRBV28 and TRBJ1-6; tentatively, D is TRBD1 (5 bases). CDR1 and CDR2 (germline): MDHEN, SYDVKM. The CDR3 contains 13 residues. The ends were cut back, 5 bases at V and 9 bases at J, with 11 bases in the middle. CDR3 in amino acids: CASSQIQGSPLHF. DNA of the CDR3: TGTGCCAGCAGTCAGATCCAGGGTTCACCCCTCCACTTT. The complete variable domain, with remaining parts taken from reference TRBV28 and TRBJ1-6, reads DVKVTQSSRYLVKRTGEKVFLECVQDMDHENMFWYRQDPGLGLRLIYFSYDVKMKEKGDIPEGYSVSREKKERFSLILESASTNQTSMYLCASSQIQGSPLHFGNGTRLTVT.

This clone was recorded once. The chain links TRBV6-5 to TRBJ2-1; 11 bases match TRBD2. The germline V gene has CDR1 MNHEY and CDR2 SVGAGI. With V trimmed by 5 bases and J by 5 bases, 5 bases remained unmatched. The CDR3 length is 15 residues. The CDR3 DNA reads TGTGCCAGCAGTGGTCTAGCGGGAGGACACAATGAGCAGTTCTTC. It is translated as CASSGLAGGHNEQFF.

J is TRBJ1-2 and V is TRBV19; TRBD1 matches 8 bases. Losses at the gene ends were 1 base for V and 1 base for J; bases not matched to a gene: 5. The CDR3 runs 16 residues. Germline-derived CDR1 and CDR2 are LNHDA and SQIVND (reference sequence). The DNA of the CDR3 is TGTGCCAGTAGTATAGTGCAGGGGGCCATTAACTATGGCTACACCTTC. It yields the protein CASSIVQGAINYGYTF.

In this sample, this clone turned up once. The V call is TRBV5-5, the J call TRBJ2-3; D remains ambiguous. The germline gives CDR1 SGHKS, CDR2 YYEKEE (reference sequence). The length of the CDR3 is 15 residues. Trimming removed 0 bases at V and 5 bases at J, with 13 bases between. The CDR3 sequence: CASSLEVPSGDTQYF. The CDR3 DNA follows: TGTGCCAGCAGCTTGGAAGTACCTTCGGGAGATACGCAGTATTTT.

The CDR3 DNA is TGTGCCACTTCTCCCTTACGGGACAGGGCGAATGAAAAACTGTTTTTT. This encodes CATSPLRDRANEKLFF. The rearrangement links TRBV6-6 to TRBJ1-4, with 9 bases lining up with TRBD1. Per germline, CDR1 MNHNY and CDR2 SVGAGI (reference sequence). CDR3 length: 16 amino acids. V shed 10 bases and J 5 bases; nucleotides not matched to a gene: 14.

This rearrangement joins TRBV11-2 to TRBJ2-1; perhaps TRBD2 as D (6 bases). This CDR3 has 13 amino acids. The V end was cut by 5 bases, the J end by 8 bases, with 13 bases between. Germline loops: CDR1 SGHAT, CDR2 FQNNGV. The CDR3 DNA reads TGTGCCAGCAGCCGCGGGACCGTCGATGAGCAGTTCTTC. This translates into CASSRGTVDEQFF.

The J gene is TRBJ2-2, the V gene TRBV29-1; D possibly corresponds to TRBD2 (6 bases). Trimming took off 4 bases at V and 3 bases at J, with 9 bases between the two ends. CDR1 is SQVTM, CDR2 ANQGSEA, per germline. This CDR3 comprises 13 residues. The CDR3 DNA reads as TGCAGCGTTGTCGGGAGACACACCGGGGAGCTGTTTTTT. It specifies CSVVGRHTGELFF.

This chain links TRBV5-1 with TRBJ2-3, with D perhaps matching TRBD1 (6 bases). This CDR3 comprises 13 residues. V was shortened by 7 bases and J by 0 bases, with 9 bases between the two germline ends. Per the germline V gene, CDR1 is SGHRS and CDR2 is YFSETQ. The CDR3 DNA follows: TGCGCCAGCCCGGACAGAAGCACAGATACGCAGTATTTT. Translated: CASPDRSTDTQYF.

V is TRBV5-6 and J is TRBJ1-5; a possible D gene is TRBD1 (6 bases). Looked up from germline, CDR1 is SGHDT and CDR2 is YYEEEE. V shed 4 bases and J shed 0 bases, with 11 bases lying between them. This CDR3 comprises 15 residues. CDR3 residues: CASSGWTVSNQPQHF. For the CDR3, the DNA is TGTGCCAGCAGCGGGTGGACAGTTAGCAATCAGCCCCAGCATTTT. The full variable domain, completed using reference TRBV5-6 and TRBJ1-5, is DAGVTQSPTHLIKTRGQQVTLRCSPKSGHDTVSWYQQALGQGPQFIFQYYEEEERQRGNFPDRFSGHQFPNYSSELNVNALLLGDSALYLCASSGWTVSNQPQHFGDGTRLSIL.

The V and J genes are TRBV30 and TRBJ1-1; D unclear. Between the trimmed V and J ends, which lost 4 bases and 5 bases, there was a span of 8 bases. CDR1 and CDR2 (germline): GTSNPN, SVGIG (reference sequence). CDR3 length: 11 residues. For the CDR3, the DNA is TGTGCCTGGACTAGGAGAACTGAAGCTTTCTTT. Protein product: CAWTRRTEAFF.